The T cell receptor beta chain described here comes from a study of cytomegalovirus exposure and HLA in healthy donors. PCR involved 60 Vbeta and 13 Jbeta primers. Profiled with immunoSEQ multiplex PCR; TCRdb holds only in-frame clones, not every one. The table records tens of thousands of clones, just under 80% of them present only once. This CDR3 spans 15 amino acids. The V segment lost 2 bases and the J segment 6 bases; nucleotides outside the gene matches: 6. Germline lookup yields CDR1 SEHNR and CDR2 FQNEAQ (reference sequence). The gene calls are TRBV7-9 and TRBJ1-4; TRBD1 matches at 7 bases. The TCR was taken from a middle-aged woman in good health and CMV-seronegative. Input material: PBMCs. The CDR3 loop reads CASSLIDRDDEKLFF. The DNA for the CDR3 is TGTGCCAGCAGCTTAATCGACAGGGATGATGAAAAACTGTTTTTT.